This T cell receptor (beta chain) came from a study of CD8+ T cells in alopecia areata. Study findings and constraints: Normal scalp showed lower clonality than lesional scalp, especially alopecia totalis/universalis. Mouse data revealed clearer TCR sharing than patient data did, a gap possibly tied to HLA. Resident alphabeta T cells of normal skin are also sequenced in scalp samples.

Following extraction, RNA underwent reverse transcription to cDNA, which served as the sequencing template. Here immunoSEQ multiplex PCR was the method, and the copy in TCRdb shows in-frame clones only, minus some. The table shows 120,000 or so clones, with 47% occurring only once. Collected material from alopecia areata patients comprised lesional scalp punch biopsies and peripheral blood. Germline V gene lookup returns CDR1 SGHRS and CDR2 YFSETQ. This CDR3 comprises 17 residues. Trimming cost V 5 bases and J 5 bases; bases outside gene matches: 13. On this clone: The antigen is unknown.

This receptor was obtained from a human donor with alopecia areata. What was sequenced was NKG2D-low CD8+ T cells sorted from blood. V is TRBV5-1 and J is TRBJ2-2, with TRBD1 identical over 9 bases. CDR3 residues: CASRLLPGQGVTGELFF. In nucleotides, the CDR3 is TGCGCCAGCAGACTACTCCCGGGACAGGGCGTAACCGGGGAGCTGTTTTTT.